Listed below are T cell receptor beta chains from one sample, sequenced in a study of blood T cell repertoires in COVID-19. Using immunoSEQ multiplex PCR, the repertoire was profiled, and TCRdb retains in-frame clones only, with some absent. Here the sample spans tens of thousands of clones, around 83% being singletons. The specimen was peripheral blood. The source is a woman aged 55-69 years with acute or convalescent COVID-19. The CDR3 runs from the conserved cysteine through the conserved F or W. Fields, in order: clone size, J gene, V gene, D gene, CDR3 protein, CDR3 DNA. A D gene is named only where the DNA matches it firmly. Where a row states a size, it is once, few, many or the class of an expanded clone; other rows omit it.

>.|TRBJ1-1|TRBV6-5|TRBD1
CASSSGTGPEAFF
TGTGCCAGCAGTTCCGGGACAGGGCCTGAAGCTTTCTTT
>.|TRBJ1-2|TRBV27|.
CASSFTGGRELDYGYTF
TGTGCCAGCAGTTTTACGGGGGGGAGGGAGTTGGACTATGGCTACACCTTC
>.|TRBJ1-6|TRBV6-5|.
CASSLRTDSPLHF
TGTGCCAGCAGTCTTAGGACAGATTCACCCCTCCACTTT
>.|TRBJ2-2|TRBV18|TRBD2
CASSSLAGTNTGELFF
TGTGCCAGCTCATCATTAGCGGGGACGAACACCGGGGAGCTGTTTTTT
>.|TRBJ1-5|TRBV30|TRBD1
CAWSPLGTGNQPQHF
TGTGCCTGGAGTCCGCTCGGGACAGGAAATCAGCCCCAGCATTTT
>.|TRBJ2-7|TRBV19|TRBD1
CASSIGTGLYEQYF
TGTGCCAGTAGTATTGGGACAGGGCTCTACGAGCAGTACTTC
>once|TRBJ1-1|TRBV3-1/TRBV3-2|.
CASSQVPGYGEAFF
TGTGCCAGCAGCCAAGTTCCGGGTTATGGTGAAGCTTTCTTT
>.|TRBJ1-5|TRBV10-2|.
CASSAGNQPQHF
TGCGCCAGCAGTGCTGGCAATCAGCCCCAGCATTTT
>.|TRBJ1-2|TRBV11-2|.
CASSLESGIGGYTF
TGTGCCAGCAGCTTAGAGAGCGGTATAGGAGGCTACACCTTC
>.|TRBJ1-1|TRBV5-6|.
CASSPLGRDTEAFF
TGTGCCAGCAGCCCCTTAGGGAGGGACACTGAAGCTTTCTTT
>.|TRBJ1-1|TRBV2|TRBD1
CASSYRGDDTEAFF
TGTGCCAGCAGTTACAGGGGAGACGACACTGAAGCTTTCTTT
>few|TRBJ1-2|TRBV19|TRBD1
CASTSPDRPWGYTF
TGTGCCAGTACCTCCCCGGACAGGCCTTGGGGCTACACCTTC
>.|TRBJ2-1|TRBV5-1|TRBD2
CASSLRGGPNEQFF
TGCGCCAGCAGCTTGCGGGGGGGGCCCAATGAGCAGTTCTTC
>.|TRBJ1-6|TRBV5-1|.
CASSLVGGGSPLHF
TGCGCCAGCAGCTTGGTGGGGGGAGGTTCACCCCTCCACTTT
>.|TRBJ2-2|TRBV2|TRBD1
CASSDRAIAGELFF
TGTGCCAGCAGCGACAGGGCCATCGCCGGGGAGCTGTTTTTT
>.|TRBJ1-6|TRBV27|.
CASSPEVGDSPLHF
TGTGCCAGCAGTCCGGAAGTAGGGGATTCACCCCTCCACTTT
>.|TRBJ1-2|TRBV5-1|.
CASTGGNYGYTF
TGCGCCAGCACGGGGGGTAACTATGGCTACACCTTC
>few|TRBJ1-6|TRBV7-9|.
CASSLARGSSPLHF
TGTGCCAGCAGCTTAGCAAGGGGTTCGTCACCCCTCCACTTT
>.|TRBJ2-1|TRBV9|TRBD2
CASSPLSGGMREQFF
TGTGCCAGCAGCCCGCTTAGCGGGGGGATGAGAGAGCAGTTCTTC
>.|TRBJ2-4|TRBV6-5|.
CASRPGVENIQYF
TGTGCCAGCAGACCGGGAGTAGAGAACATTCAGTACTTC
>.|TRBJ1-1|TRBV23-1|.
CASSQSGGNTEAFF
TGCGCCAGCAGTCAATCGGGAGGGAACACTGAAGCTTTCTTT
>few|TRBJ1-1|TRBV6-5|TRBD1
CASSLGTVRTEAFF
TGTGCCAGCAGCCTTGGGACAGTGCGAACTGAAGCTTTCTTT
>.|TRBJ2-3|TRBV5-6|TRBD2
CASRGGSTDTQYF
TGTGCCAGCCGGGGGGGCTCTACAGATACGCAGTATTTT
>once|TRBJ1-1|TRBV4-2|.
CASSQELKGDTEAFF
TGTGCCAGCAGCCAAGAGCTTAAGGGGGACACTGAAGCTTTCTTT
>.|TRBJ2-7|TRBV12-3/TRBV12-4|TRBD1
CASSAGTAYEQYF
TGTGCCAGCAGTGCTGGGACAGCCTACGAGCAGTACTTC
>.|TRBJ2-6|TRBV21-1|.
CASSGPSVGRSGANVLTF
TGTGCCAGCAGCGGGCCGAGCGTGGGGAGGTCTGGGGCCAACGTCCTGACTTTC
>.|TRBJ2-3|TRBV7-8|TRBD2
CASSSARLAGGQDTQYF
TGTGCCAGCAGCTCAGCCCGACTAGCGGGGGGGCAGGATACGCAGTATTTT
>.|TRBJ1-3|TRBV9|.
CASSVGRKSGNTIYF
TGTGCCAGCAGCGTAGGGCGGAAGTCTGGAAACACCATATATTTT
>.|TRBJ1-1|TRBV11-2|.
CASSLSGPSGTEAFF
TGTGCCAGCAGCTTGTCCGGGCCGTCGGGGACTGAAGCTTTCTTT
>.|TRBJ1-3|TRBV4-1|TRBD1
CASSLIRGWDTIYF
TGCGCCAGCAGCCTTATCAGGGGGTGGGACACCATATATTTT
>few|TRBJ2-7|TRBV3-1/TRBV3-2|.
CASSQDLQVNEQYF
TGTGCCAGCAGCCAAGATCTACAGGTCAACGAGCAGTACTTC
>once|TRBJ1-3|TRBV5-6|.
CASSFSSGNTIYF
TGTGCCAGCAGCTTCAGCTCTGGAAACACCATATATTTT
>few|TRBJ1-1|TRBV24-1|TRBD1
CATSRGPGTEAFF
TGTGCCACCTCCAGGGGGCCCGGAACTGAAGCTTTCTTT
>.|TRBJ1-4|TRBV2|TRBD1
CASSLPGQDEKLFF
TGTGCCAGCAGTCTCCCGGGACAGGACGAAAAACTGTTTTTT
>.|TRBJ1-2|TRBV10-3|.
CAISESVGDGYTF
TGTGCCATCAGTGAGTCAGTTGGAGATGGCTACACCTTC
>.|TRBJ1-1|TRBV3-1/TRBV3-2|TRBD1
CASSQVTGGVTNTEAFF
TGTGCCAGCAGCCAGGTTACAGGGGGAGTGACGAACACTGAAGCTTTCTTT
>.|TRBJ1-5|TRBV12-3/TRBV12-4|.
CASSFLPNQPQHF
TGTGCCAGCAGTTTCCTCCCTAATCAGCCCCAGCATTTT
>.|TRBJ1-4|TRBV2|TRBD1
CASSADRGYEKLFF
TGTGCCAGCAGTGCGGACAGGGGGTATGAAAAACTGTTTTTT
>.|TRBJ2-1|TRBV2|TRBD1
CASRSGTGGYNEQFF
TGTGCCAGCAGATCCGGGACAGGGGGTTACAATGAGCAGTTCTTC
>.|TRBJ1-2|TRBV19|TRBD1
CASSRTGSYGYTF
TGTGCCAGTAGCCGGACAGGGTCTTACGGCTACACCTTC
>.|TRBJ1-2|TRBV25-1|.
CASSKGSNYGYTF
TGTGCCAGCAGCAAAGGGAGTAACTATGGCTACACCTTC
>few|TRBJ1-2|TRBV19|TRBD1
CASSPGTGSWHGYTF
TGTGCCAGTAGTCCCGGGACAGGGTCGTGGCATGGCTACACCTTC
>.|TRBJ2-7|TRBV6-5|TRBD2
CASSPGLGYEQYF
TGTGCCAGCAGCCCCGGACTAGGTTACGAGCAGTACTTC
>.|TRBJ1-1|TRBV29-1|.
CSGGQRGTEAFF
TGCAGCGGTGGACAGAGAGGGACTGAAGCTTTCTTT
>few|TRBJ2-1|TRBV3-1/TRBV3-2|TRBD2
CASSHGAGGPGNEQFF
TGTGCCAGCAGCCACGGAGCGGGGGGGCCAGGAAATGAGCAGTTCTTC
>.|TRBJ2-7|TRBV20-1|TRBD1
CSARGGDRVGF
TGCAGTGCTAGAGGGGGGGACAGGGTAGGCTTC
>once|TRBJ1-2|TRBV29-1|TRBD1
CSVEVLTGYGYTF
TGCAGCGTTGAGGTTTTGACAGGGTATGGCTACACCTTC
>.|TRBJ1-5|TRBV30|.
CAWDQGDNQPQHF
TGTGCCTGGGATCAGGGTGACAATCAGCCCCAGCATTTT
>.|TRBJ1-1|TRBV10-3|.
CAIRGQGVMNTEAFF
TGTGCCATCAGGGGCCAGGGCGTCATGAACACTGAAGCTTTCTTT
>once|TRBJ2-2|TRBV19|.
CASSKTGNTGELFF
TGTGCCAGTAGCAAGACAGGGAACACCGGGGAGCTGTTTTTT
>.|TRBJ2-3|TRBV6-1|.
CASSEVVTVSTDTQYF
TGTGCCAGCAGTGAAGTGGTGACAGTAAGCACAGATACGCAGTATTTT
>few|TRBJ1-6|TRBV5-6|TRBD1
CASSHIDREDSPLHF
TGTGCCAGCAGCCACATAGACAGGGAGGATTCACCCCTCCACTTT
>.|TRBJ1-1|TRBV6-5|TRBD1
CASSRDRALTEAFF
TGTGCCAGCAGCAGAGACAGGGCTTTGACTGAAGCTTTCTTT
>.|TRBJ1-5|TRBV19|TRBD1
CASSDWTGRDNQPQHF
TGTGCCAGTAGTGATTGGACAGGTAGGGACAATCAGCCCCAGCATTTT
>.|TRBJ1-5|TRBV3-1/TRBV3-2|.
CASSQAGFNQPQHF
TGTGCCAGCAGCCAAGCAGGTTTTAATCAGCCCCAGCATTTT
>.|TRBJ1-5|TRBV4-1|.
CASSQESQRVGPQPQHF
TGCGCCAGCAGCCAAGAATCCCAGAGAGTGGGCCCTCAGCCCCAGCATTTT
>few|TRBJ2-4|TRBV24-1|.
CATSDRDKGIQYF
TGTGCCACCAGTGACCGCGACAAAGGCATTCAGTACTTC
>.|TRBJ2-3|TRBV5-1|.
CASRLTTFAASTDTQYF
TGCGCCAGCAGACTAACTACCTTTGCGGCTAGCACAGATACGCAGTATTTT
>.|TRBJ1-2|TRBV4-1|.
CASSQEGGRYGYTF
TGCGCCAGCAGCCAAGAGGGGGGGCGTTATGGCTACACCTTC
>.|TRBJ1-1|TRBV3-1/TRBV3-2|TRBD1
CASGDRGPEAFF
TGTGCCAGTGGGGACAGGGGGCCTGAAGCTTTCTTT